This T cell receptor beta chain was sequenced during a study of control samples from healthy donors and cancer patients. With 4 bases removed from V and 2 bases from J, the gap between germline ends came to 17 bases. Per germline, CDR1 MGHRA and CDR2 YSYEKL. The CDR3 sequence is 16 residues long. TCRdb's table, derived via immunoSEQ multiplex PCR, lists solely in-frame clones and lacks some. In the table there are about 130,000 clones, roughly 90% of which are singletons. Sequenced sample: blood. The sequence came from a man aged 18 to 29 in good health. The chain employs TRBV4-1 and TRBJ1-2, with D unclear. The DNA for the CDR3 is TGCGCCAGCAGCCGAATCCACGGAGTGGCGAACTATGGCTACACCTTC. It encodes CASSRIHGVANYGYTF.